Detailed here is one TCR beta chain. Trimming pared 3 bases from V and 4 bases from J, leaving 12 bases between. The CDR3 covers 14 residues. Per germline, CDR1 MNHEY and CDR2 SMNVEV (reference sequence). Sequencing used immunoSEQ multiplex PCR; TCRdb keeps in-frame clones, though not all of them. The sample lists 40,000 to 45,000 clones; 87% were seen once. The data were taken from a study of T cell changes during pregnancy in multiple sclerosis. This receptor was taken from a female donor with multiple sclerosis, enrolled in a pregnancy study. The sequences come from CD4+ T cells from peripheral blood mononuclear cells, collected after pregnancy. The gene calls are TRBV27 and TRBJ1-2; D possibly corresponds to TRBD1 (6 bases). The CDR3 sequence: CASSFGGLTYGYTF. CDR3 nucleotides: TGTGCCAGCAGTTTCGGGGGGCTGACCTATGGCTACACCTTC.